This TCR beta chain was sequenced during a study of cytomegalovirus exposure and HLA in healthy donors. Study outcomes and limitations: As a later analysis revealed, the rate of TCR association differed by HLA locus, with DRB1 most and HLA-C fewest.

Amplification used 60 Vbeta primers and 13 Jbeta primers. Profiling relied on immunoSEQ multiplex PCR, and the TCRdb table lists in-frame clones only, not all of them. The sample shows about 160,000 clones, 82% of them seen only once. This clone came up a few times. Its specificity is unknown. This CDR3 spans 12 amino acids. Looked up from germline, CDR1 is SGHNT and CDR2 is YENEEA. The V and J ends lost 0 bases and 8 bases respectively, with 7 bases between them. This sequence was found in a girl aged 5 to 17 in good health and CMV-seropositive. The sequenced sample consisted of PBMCs. V is TRBV11-3 and J is TRBJ1-1, with D uncertain. CDR3 amino acids: CASSLEAGEAFF. In nucleotides, the CDR3 is TGTGCCAGCAGCTTAGAGGCGGGAGAAGCTTTCTTT.